The 21 T cell receptor beta chains reported below all come from one sample, sequenced in a study of T cells in Graves' hyperthyroidism and ophthalmopathy. Amplified TCR beta CDR3 regions derived from RNA transcripts. TCR CDR3 underwent first-round RT-PCR with the HTBI primer set. Via MiXCR, TCRdb re-called the multiplex PCR reads, giving one row per CDR3 protein. Of about 420,000 distinct CDR3 sequences in the sample, around 16% are singletons; the top ten hold 14%. What was sequenced was blood. The receptors stem from a young woman with Graves' hyperthyroidism.

The table lists this clonotype with many counts. This chain connects TRBV7-9 to TRBJ2-7, with a tentative D call TRBD1 (6 bases). V gave up 5 bases and J gave up 4 bases, with 12 bases separating them. Per germline, CDR1 SEHNR and CDR2 FQNEAQ (reference sequence). The CDR3 loop spans 13 amino acids. The CDR3 is CASSPPDRYEQYF. The CDR3 DNA sequence: TGTGCCAGCAGCCCTCCTGACAGGTACGAGCAGTACTTC. Combining the CDR3 with reference TRBV7-9 and TRBJ2-7 gives the whole variable domain DTGVSQNPRHKITKRGQNVTFRCDPISEHNRLYWYRQTLGQGPEFLTYFQNEAQLEKSRLLSDRFSAERPKGSFSTLEIQRTEQGDSAMYLCASSPPDRYEQYFGPGTRLTVT.

This clonotype was counted once. V usage is TRBV4-2 and J usage is TRBJ2-7; 7 bases map to TRBD1. After removal of 1 base from V and 2 bases from J, the junction contained 2 bases not matched to a gene. The CDR3 length is 14 residues. Germline loops: CDR1 LGHNA, CDR2 YNFKEQ. The CDR3 region has the DNA TGTGCCAGCAGCCAAGCAGGGGGAACCTACGAGCAGTACTTC. This sequence encodes CASSQAGGTYEQYF.

About this clonotype: With a much larger clone just one base away, this may be a read error. The chain has TRBV5-1 and TRBJ2-5; D is undetermined. The end of the DNA aligns better with TRBJ2-1, so the J call may be wrong. The CDR3 covers 15 residues. Per the germline V gene, CDR1 is SGHRS and CDR2 is YFSETQ. Written as DNA, the CDR3 is TGCGCCAGCAGCTTGGATGCCCGACCGGTTGAGACCCAGTTCTTC. Protein product: CASSLDARPVETQFF.

The chain recombines TRBV14 with TRBJ2-7; 8 bases agree with TRBD1. V shed 2 bases and J 9 bases; nucleotides not matched to a gene: 15. This CDR3 contains 16 residues. CDR1 and CDR2 (germline): SGHDN, FVKESK. CDR3 bases: TGTGCCAGCAGCCAACCAGGGACAGGCAAATTGAATCGGCAGTACTTC. This codes for CASSQPGTGKLNRQYF.

This clonotype was detected a few times. V is TRBV5-1 and J is TRBJ1-5; TRBD1 aligns across 12 bases. The CDR3 loop spans 20 amino acids. From germline, CDR1 is SGHRS and CDR2 YFSETQ. V lost 2 bases, J lost 0 bases, and 12 bases stayed unmatched. The CDR3 nucleotides read TGCGCCAGCAGCTTACTCCCGGGACAGGGGGCTCCCGGTAGCAATCAGCCCCAGCATTTT. As protein: CASSLLPGQGAPGSNQPQHF. The whole variable domain, remainder taken from reference TRBV5-1 and TRBJ1-5, is KAGVTQTPRYLIKTRGQQVTLSCSPISGHRSVSWYQQTPGQGLQFLFEYFSETQRNKGNFPGRFSGRQFSNSRSEMNVSTLELGDSALYLCASSLLPGQGAPGSNQPQHFGDGTRLSIL.

At least ten counts were recorded for this clonotype. The chain recombines TRBV9 with TRBJ2-3; D uncertain. The CDR3 consists of 14 residues. Trimming cost V 0 bases and J 5 bases, with 10 bases left between them. Germline V gene lookup returns CDR1 SGDLS and CDR2 YYNGEE. The CDR3 is CASSVEGSGDTQYF. The DNA of the CDR3 is TGTGCCAGCAGCGTAGAGGGTTCGGGAGATACGCAGTATTTT.

This clonotype was recorded many times. V usage is TRBV28 and J usage is TRBJ1-5, with 12 positions matching TRBD1. CDR1 and CDR2 (germline): MDHEN, SYDVKM. The V gene end was trimmed by 2 bases and the J gene end by 1 base; junction bases not matched to a gene: 0. CDR3 length: 16 residues. The CDR3 bases are TGTGCCAGCAGTTTAGGGACAGGGGGCAGCAATCAGCCCCAGCATTTT. Residues: CASSLGTGGSNQPQHF. The variable domain in full, with the rest retrieved from reference TRBV28 and TRBJ1-5, is DVKVTQSSRYLVKRTGEKVFLECVQDMDHENMFWYRQDPGLGLRLIYFSYDVKMKEKGDIPEGYSVSREKKERFSLILESASTNQTSMYLCASSLGTGGSNQPQHFGDGTRLSIL.

This clonotype was detected many times. This chain uses TRBV20-1 with TRBJ2-7, with 9 bases aligning to TRBD1. The germline CDR1 and CDR2 sequences are DFQATT and SNEGSKA (reference sequence). This CDR3 has 14 residues. The CDR3 is CSGQGRRGYYEQYF. The DNA of the CDR3 is TGCAGCGGACAGGGGCGAAGAGGTTACTACGAGCAGTACTTC.

Concerning this clonotype: This sequence may be a read error, since a much larger clone differs from it by one base. The chain links TRBV12-3 or TRBV12-4 to TRBJ1-3; D call uncertain. Deletions cut 6 bases from V and 0 bases from J, with 12 bases between. The CDR3 runs to 15 residues. The CDR3 is CASRPTSSSGNTIYF. Written as DNA, the CDR3 is TGTGCCAGCAGACCCACAAGTAGCTCTGGAAACACCATATATTTT.

J is TRBJ2-3 and V is TRBV24-1; 7 nucleotides agree with TRBD1. V dropped 4 bases and J dropped 9; count of bases not matched to a gene: 6. The CDR3 has 13 amino acids. Germline V gene sequence: CDR1 KGHDR, CDR2 SFDVKD. For the CDR3, the DNA is TGTGCCACCAGTGAGAACAGGGGAAGGACGCAGTATTTT. It yields the protein CATSENRGRTQYF.

Only a few counts were recorded for this clonotype. The chain employs TRBV28 and TRBJ1-4, with a possible D match to TRBD1 (5 bases). Germline V lookup: CDR1 MDHEN, CDR2 SYDVKM. Trimming took off 6 bases at V and 3 bases at J, with 20 bases between the two ends. The CDR3 loop spans 17 amino acids. CDR3 sequence: CASSPWGGKRPNEKLFF. In DNA, the CDR3 is TGTGCCAGCAGCCCCTGGGGGGGGAAGCGACCTAATGAAAAACTGTTTTTT.

The gene calls are TRBV5-1 and TRBJ2-1; the match to TRBD1 covers 9 bases. The CDR3 is 16 amino acids. Germline lookup yields CDR1 SGHRS and CDR2 YFSETQ. With V trimmed by 7 bases and J by 4 bases, 12 bases remained unmatched. The CDR3 reads CASRRNRGLSYNEQFF. CDR3 nucleotides: TGCGCCAGCCGCCGAAACAGGGGGCTATCATACAATGAGCAGTTCTTC.

This clonotype has a count of ten or more. The chain links TRBV18 to TRBJ1-3; D is ambiguous. CDR3 length equals 15 residues. Germline CDR1 reads KGHSH; CDR2 reads LQKENI. Trimming cost V 0 bases and J 2 bases, with 8 bases left between them. The CDR3 spells CASSPPSSPGNTIYF. The DNA of the CDR3 is TGTGCCAGCTCACCACCGTCTTCTCCTGGAAACACCATATATTTT.

The genes are TRBV6-4 and TRBJ2-3, with D possibly matching TRBD2 (5 bases). The CDR3 length is 14 residues. Per the germline V gene, CDR1 is MRHNA and CDR2 is SNTAGT. Trimming pared 4 bases from V and 5 bases from J, leaving 13 bases between. The chain's CDR3 is CASSAGSDGDTQYF. The CDR3 DNA sequence: TGTGCCAGCAGTGCGGGGAGCGATGGAGATACGCAGTATTTT.

The chain carries TRBV7-9 and TRBJ1-5, with TRBD1 identical over 7 bases. Trimming at V came to 5 bases and at J to 0 bases, leaving 13 bases not matched to a gene. Germline V gene data show CDR1 as SEHNR and CDR2 as FQNEAQ (reference sequence). The CDR3 contains 18 residues. The CDR3 is CASSTRDREQYSNQPQHF. The DNA for the CDR3 is TGTGCCAGCAGCACGCGGGACAGAGAACAGTATAGCAATCAGCCCCAGCATTTT. Full variable domain (rest looked up from reference TRBV7-9 and TRBJ1-5): DTGVSQNPRHKITKRGQNVTFRCDPISEHNRLYWYRQTLGQGPEFLTYFQNEAQLEKSRLLSDRFSAERPKGSFSTLEIQRTEQGDSAMYLCASSTRDREQYSNQPQHFGDGTRLSIL.

The sample holds many counts of this clonotype. The rearrangement links TRBV11-2 to TRBJ1-5; tentatively, D is TRBD1 (5 bases). Trimming removed 0 bases from V and 8 bases from J, with 8 bases in between. The germline V gene has CDR1 SGHAT and CDR2 FQNNGV. The CDR3 extends over 13 amino acids. CDR3 coding DNA: TGTGCCAGCAGCTTAGAGGCAGGGAAGCCCCAGCATTTT. This gives the protein CASSLEAGKPQHF.

This clonotype has ten or more counts. The chain joins TRBV6-1 to TRBJ1-1, with a tentative D call TRBD1 (5 bases). V lost 8 bases and J 1 base, leaving 11 bases between the germline ends. Looked up from germline, CDR1 is MNHNS and CDR2 is SASEGT. The CDR3 runs to 13 residues. The CDR3 coding sequence is TGTGCCAGCGCTTTGGGGGGGAACACTGAAGCTTTCTTT. This codes for CASALGGNTEAFF.

This clonotype was seen at least ten times. The chain recombines TRBV6-1 with TRBJ2-2, with 7 bases fitting TRBD1. The V gene end was trimmed by 8 bases and the J gene end by 3 bases; junction bases not matched to a gene: 12. The length of the CDR3 is 16 residues. CDR1 and CDR2 (germline): MNHNS, SASEGT. As DNA, the CDR3 is TGTGCCAGCGGACCAAGACAGGGAGTCGACACCGGGGAGCTGTTTTTT. It codes for CASGPRQGVDTGELFF.

For this clonotype: This likely comes from a read error, as the CDR3 has no conserved phenylalanine or tryptophan at its end. Here the CDR3 reads CSATLGVQTNTGELFS. The CDR3 nucleotides are TGCAGTGCTACTCTTGGCGTTCAGACGAACACCGGGGAGCTGTTTTCT. V gene TRBV20-1 combines with J gene TRBJ2-2; D is ambiguous. CDR1 and CDR2 (germline): DFQATT, SNEGSKA (reference sequence). The V end was cut by 4 bases, the J end by 0 bases, with 15 bases between. CDR3 length: 16 residues.

This clonotype was observed many times. The chain employs TRBV10-3 and TRBJ2-7, with D unclear. The germline V and J ends were trimmed by 0 bases and 0 bases, with 12 bases remaining between them. Germline-derived CDR1 and CDR2 are ENHRY and SYGVKD. The CDR3 extends over 16 amino acids. The CDR3, as DNA: TGTGCCATCAGTGAGTCGAAAGGTCAGGCCTCCTACGAGCAGTACTTC. It is translated as CAISESKGQASYEQYF.

This clonotype was seen many times. The V call is TRBV5-1, the J call TRBJ1-4; TRBD1 might be the D (6 bases). The germline CDR1 and CDR2 sequences are SGHRS and YFSETQ. CDR3 size: 15 residues. The V and J ends lost 3 bases and 6 bases respectively, with 15 bases between them. The CDR3 region is CASSSDGGGDEKLFF. The CDR3 bases are TGCGCCAGCAGCTCCGACGGGGGCGGGGATGAAAAACTGTTTTTT.